Listed below are T cell receptor beta chains from one sample, sequenced in a study of T-cell reconstitution after alpha-beta-depleted transplantation in children. One entry per CDR3 protein, called by TCRdb with MiXCR from the PCR reads. The sample has 250,000 or so distinct CDR3 sequences; roughly a quarter are singletons. This material consisted of PBMCs, mostly from graft donor cells, taken 360 days after TCRalphabeta/CD19-depleted stem cell transplant. These TCRs come from a female patient aged 2 to 10 who had a stem cell transplant for congenital amegakaryocytic thrombocytopenia, so the T cells may come from the graft donor. Both conserved end residues are part of each CDR3. A D gene is named only where the DNA matches it firmly. Expanded clones are given a class, and other clones once, few, many or no size at all.

j_gene,v_gene,d_gene,abundance,CDR3aa,CDR3nt
TRBJ2-2,TRBV12-3/TRBV12-4,NA,NA,CASSLVNGGVRTGELFF,TGTGCCAGCAGTTTAGTCAATGGGGGAGTAAGGACCGGGGAGCTGTTTTTT
TRBJ2-1,TRBV4-2,TRBD2,NA,CASSRTSGTTSSYNEQFF,TGTGCCAGCAGCCGAACTAGCGGGACAACTAGCTCCTACAATGAGCAGTTCTTC
TRBJ2-1,TRBV4-2,NA,NA,CASSHDFGSYNEQFF,TGTGCCAGCAGCCATGACTTTGGGTCCTACAATGAGCAGTTCTTC
TRBJ2-5,TRBV18,NA,once,CASSAQWERETQYF,TGTGCCAGCTCCGCCCAGTGGGAAAGAGAGACCCAGTACTTC
TRBJ2-3,TRBV18,NA,NA,CASSPEAGDTQYF,TGTGCCAGCTCACCGGAGGCGGGAGATACGCAGTATTTT
TRBJ2-1,TRBV18,TRBD1,many,CASSWDRGGNEQFF,TGTGCCAGCTCTTGGGACAGGGGCGGCAATGAGCAGTTCTTC
TRBJ2-2,TRBV4-1,NA,NA,CASSQGQELFF,TGCGCCAGCAGCCAAGGCCAGGAGCTGTTTTTT
TRBJ1-4,TRBV4-1,NA,few,CASSQDRFGGPTNEKLFF,TGCGCCAGCAGCCAAGATAGGTTTGGAGGGCCGACTAATGAAAAACTGTTTTTT
TRBJ2-7,TRBV5-1,NA,few,CASTGTVTYEQYF,TGCGCCAGCACCGGGACTGTAACGTACGAGCAGTACTTC
TRBJ2-1,TRBV5-5,NA,NA,CASSLRYPAYNEQFF,TGTGCCAGCAGCTTGCGATACCCGGCCTACAATGAGCAGTTCTTC
TRBJ1-5,TRBV2,NA,few,CASAGQGDNQPQHF,TGTGCCAGCGCGGGGCAGGGCGACAATCAGCCCCAGCATTTT
TRBJ2-5,TRBV6-5,TRBD1,NA,CASSYFPDREDQETQYF,TGTGCCAGCAGTTACTTCCCGGACAGGGAGGATCAAGAGACCCAGTACTTC
TRBJ2-1,TRBV12-3/TRBV12-4,NA,many,CASSFHSEPTYNEQFF,TGTGCCAGCAGTTTTCATTCGGAGCCCACTTACAATGAGCAGTTCTTC
TRBJ2-7,TRBV20-1,NA,NA,CSARDQVGQVEYF,TGCAGTGCTAGAGATCAAGTTGGCCAGGTGGAGTACTTC
TRBJ2-5,TRBV27,TRBD2,few,CASSPRTSRQETQYF,TGTGCCAGCAGTCCGCGGACTAGCAGACAGGAGACCCAGTACTTC
TRBJ2-7,TRBV20-1,TRBD1,NA,CSVLDRGLGEQYF,TGCAGTGTTTTGGACAGGGGGCTGGGGGAGCAGTACTTC
TRBJ2-1,TRBV12-3/TRBV12-4,NA,many,CASSFLTSQEFF,TGTGCCAGCAGTTTCCTGACTAGTCAGGAGTTCTTC
TRBJ2-7,TRBV20-1,NA,many,CSATPGDYEQYF,TGCAGTGCTACCCCAGGGGACTACGAGCAGTACTTC
TRBJ2-3,TRBV12-3/TRBV12-4,NA,many,CASSSSIPRRDTQYF,TGTGCCAGCAGTTCCTCTATCCCCAGGAGGGATACGCAGTATTTT
TRBJ2-3,TRBV29-1,NA,many,CSVLKAGTLTDTQYF,TGCAGCGTTCTTAAGGCGGGGACACTCACAGATACGCAGTATTTT
TRBJ1-5,TRBV12-3/TRBV12-4,TRBD1,few,CASSLALGQGGGFSNQPQHF,TGTGCCAGCAGTTTAGCCCTTGGACAGGGTGGGGGGTTCAGCAATCAGCCCCAGCATTTT
TRBJ2-2,TRBV3-1,NA,NA,CASSARQNTGELFF,TGTGCCAGCAGCGCACGACAAAACACCGGGGAGCTGTTTTTT
TRBJ2-1,TRBV12-3/TRBV12-4,TRBD2,NA,CASSFWGGTSPYNEQFF,TGTGCCAGCAGTTTTTGGGGGGGTACCAGCCCCTACAATGAGCAGTTCTTC
TRBJ1-6,TRBV27,NA,few,CASSRSSYNSPLHF,TGTGCCAGCAGTAGGAGCTCCTATAATTCACCCCTCCACTTT
TRBJ2-5,TRBV11-2,TRBD1,NA,CASKYRSQGYQETQYF,TGTGCCAGCAAATATCGGTCACAGGGGTACCAAGAGACCCAGTACTTC
TRBJ2-2,TRBV7-3,NA,many,CASSLYSRDFTGELFF,TGTGCCAGCAGCTTATATTCGCGGGATTTCACCGGGGAGCTGTTTTTT
TRBJ1-4,TRBV6-1,NA,few,CASSLSWEGNEKLFF,TGTGCCAGCAGCTTGAGTTGGGAAGGAAATGAAAAACTGTTTTTT
TRBJ1-1,TRBV11-2,NA,NA,CASSLGPTRSEAFF,TGTGCCAGCAGCTTAGGCCCCACTCGTAGTGAAGCTTTCTTT
TRBJ1-2,TRBV4-1,NA,few,CASSQSRTGNYGYTF,TGCGCCAGCAGCCAAAGTAGGACGGGGAACTATGGCTACACCTTC
TRBJ2-5,TRBV18,NA,NA,CASSALVETQYF,TGTGCCAGCTCAGCCCTTGTGGAGACCCAGTACTTC
TRBJ2-7,TRBV10-3,TRBD1,NA,CAIRRDRGGTYEQYF,TGTGCCATCAGGCGCGACAGGGGGGGTACCTACGAGCAGTACTTC
TRBJ1-1,TRBV4-1,TRBD1,NA,CASSQYEGDREAFF,TGCGCCAGCAGCCAATACGAGGGGGACAGGGAAGCTTTCTTT
TRBJ1-5,TRBV12-3/TRBV12-4,NA,NA,CASSSAGSYSNQPQHF,TGTGCCAGCAGTTCGGCAGGCTCCTATAGCAATCAGCCCCAGCATTTT
TRBJ1-5,TRBV12-3/TRBV12-4,TRBD1,NA,CASGVGTGAYSNQPQHF,TGTGCCAGCGGGGTAGGGACAGGGGCCTATAGCAATCAGCCCCAGCATTTT
TRBJ1-2,TRBV12-3/TRBV12-4,TRBD1,few,CASSPQTGRRLGYTF,TGTGCCAGCAGTCCCCAGACAGGGAGGCGTCTTGGCTACACCTTC
TRBJ2-5,TRBV5-1,TRBD2,NA,CASSLATSGGIGETQYF,TGCGCCAGCAGCTTGGCGACTAGCGGGGGGATCGGAGAGACCCAGTACTTC
TRBJ1-5,TRBV12-3/TRBV12-4,NA,NA,CASSLWGNAGTQHF,TGTGCCAGCAGTCTATGGGGGAATGCAGGCACCCAGCATTTT
TRBJ2-7,TRBV28,TRBD1,few,CASSWGTADYEQYF,TGTGCCAGCAGTTGGGGGACAGCAGACTACGAGCAGTACTTC
TRBJ1-1,TRBV6-1,NA,NA,CASNPVRGTEAFF,TGTGCCAGCAATCCGGTAAGGGGGACTGAAGCTTTCTTT
TRBJ2-7,TRBV28,NA,NA,CASSSLGRPYEQYF,TGTGCCAGCAGTTCTCTGGGGCGTCCCTACGAGCAGTACTTC
TRBJ2-3,TRBV20-1,TRBD1,NA,CSAQDRGGYTDTQYF,TGCAGTGCTCAGGACAGGGGAGGTTACACAGATACGCAGTATTTT
TRBJ2-1,TRBV5-1,NA,many,CASSLGTLPNLYNEQFF,TGCGCCAGCAGCTTGGGCACCCTCCCCAACCTATACAATGAGCAGTTCTTC
TRBJ2-7,TRBV20-1,TRBD2,NA,CSASRGLAGNPYEQYF,TGCAGTGCTAGTAGGGGACTAGCGGGAAATCCCTACGAGCAGTACTTC